A single sample gave rise to the 27 T cell receptor beta chains below, sequenced in a study of shared clonotypes between healthy human individuals. The protocol was immunoSEQ multiplex PCR, while the TCRdb copy is restricted to in-frame clones and leaves out a portion. The table has tens of thousands of clones, about 65% seen once; the top ten hold about 51%. The sample consisted of memory CD8+ T cells sorted from blood. This sample's subset: CD45RO+ cells pooled with CCR7-negative TemRA cells. Receptor source: a young man in good health.

The J gene is TRBJ2-1, the V gene TRBV6-6; 8 positions match TRBD2. The CDR3 contains 14 residues. V was pared by 2 bases and J by 8 bases, with 5 bases of the junction left unmatched. Germline CDR1 and CDR2: MNHNY and SVGAGI (reference sequence). CDR3 protein: CASSYGLAGYEQFF. CDR3 in DNA: TGTGCCAGCAGTTACGGGCTAGCGGGCTATGAGCAGTTCTTC.

This sequence joins TRBV11-2 and TRBJ2-1; the D gene is possibly TRBD1 (6 bases). CDR1 and CDR2 from the germline V gene are SGHAT and FQNNGV. CDR3 length equals 14 residues. The V gene lost 2 bases and the J gene lost 6 bases, with 11 bases spanning the gap. The CDR3 region is CASSLYREGNEQFF. CDR3 bases: TGTGCCAGCAGCTTATACAGGGAAGGCAATGAGCAGTTCTTC.

This clone came up many times. This chain joins TRBV11-2 and TRBJ2-1, with D hard to call. Germline assignment: CDR1 SGHAT and CDR2 FQNNGV. The CDR3 length is 15 residues. Trimming took 5 bases from V and 0 from J, leaving 11 bases between them. The CDR3 coding sequence is TGTGCCAGCAGCGCCATCAGGAGCTCCTACAATGAGCAGTTCTTC. This gives the protein CASSAIRSSYNEQFF.

Note on this clone: The CDR3 end shows no conserved phenylalanine or tryptophan, and so a read error is likely. The limits of the CDR3 on the DNA are not certain, so only TCRdb's listed CDR3 is given. V gene TRBV4-3 combines with J gene TRBJ2-6. Ends included, the CDR3 has 12 residues. Germline CDR1 is LGHNA and CDR2 is YSLEER. CDR3 protein: CASSGPLGRHKV.

This clone was found a few times. V and J are TRBV6-4 and TRBJ2-1; TRBD2 agrees at 14 bases. Germline V gives CDR1 MRHNA, CDR2 SNTAGT. The junction had 0 bases not matched to a gene; V was cut back by 2 bases and J by 6 bases. The CDR3 has 15 amino acids. CDR3 nucleotides: TGTGCCAGCAGTGACGGACTAGCGGGAGGCAATGAGCAGTTCTTC. The encoded protein is CASSDGLAGGNEQFF.

J is TRBJ1-3 and V is TRBV7-6; D is possibly TRBD1 (5 bases). CDR1 SGHVS and CDR2 FNYEAQ come from the germline V gene. The CDR3 is 16 residues long. The germline V and J ends were trimmed by 5 bases and 0 bases, with 14 bases remaining between them. CDR3 nucleotide sequence: TGTGCCAGCAGCGCCCTAGAGGGGTTCTCTGGAAACACCATATATTTT. Protein: CASSALEGFSGNTIYF. The variable domain in full, completed from reference TRBV7-6 and TRBJ1-3, reads GAGVSQSPRYKVTKRGQDVALRCDPISGHVSLYWYRQALGQGPEFLTYFNYEAQQDKSGLPNDRFSAERPEGSISTLTIQRTEQRDSAMYRCASSALEGFSGNTIYFGEGSWLTVV.

This clone was counted between two and nine times. The rearrangement uses TRBV7-9 and TRBJ1-1, with D tentatively TRBD1 (5 bases). Germline V gene sequence: CDR1 SEHNR, CDR2 FQNEAQ (reference sequence). This CDR3 is built from 17 residues. V lost 4 bases to trimming and J lost 0 bases, with 18 bases between them. The CDR3 nucleotides read TGTGCCAGCAGCTCCGCGGGGCACAGCGGGATGAACACTGAAGCTTTCTTT. Encoded protein: CASSSAGHSGMNTEAFF.

The sample holds a few counts of this clone. The rearrangement links TRBV29-1 to TRBJ2-7; 7 bases align to TRBD1. This CDR3 has 11 residues. Germline trimming cut 3 bases from V and 6 bases from J; bases unmatched to any gene: 2. CDR1 and CDR2 from the germline V gene are SQVTM and ANQGSEA. The CDR3 protein is CSVERQGEQYF. The CDR3 DNA reads as TGCAGCGTTGAGAGACAGGGCGAGCAGTACTTC.

This chain joins TRBV4-1 and TRBJ2-1; tentative D call: TRBD2 (6 bases). V shed 3 bases and J shed 10 bases, with 13 bases lying between them. The CDR3 is 13 amino acids. Germline CDR1 reads MGHRA; CDR2 reads YSYEKL. CDR3 region: CASSHRLGGEQFF. Written as DNA, the CDR3 is TGCGCCAGCAGCCATAGACTAGGCGGAGAGCAGTTCTTC.

This chain uses TRBV5-8 with TRBJ2-1, with D perhaps TRBD2 (5 bases). In germline, CDR1 is SGHTS, CDR2 YDEGEE. This CDR3 contains 18 residues. V dropped 4 bases and J dropped 0 bases, with 20 bases sitting between them. CDR3 DNA sequence: TGTGCCAGCAGCCAACTGGAGTTTACGGGGAGCTCCTACAATGAGCAGTTCTTC. Translated, it gives CASSQLEFTGSSYNEQFF. Supplemented by reference TRBV5-8 and TRBJ2-1, the full variable domain reads EAGVTQSPTHLIKTRGQQATLRCSPISGHTSVYWYQQALGLGLQFLLWYDEGEERNRGNFPPRFSGRQFPNYSSELNVNALELEDSALYLCASSQLEFTGSSYNEQFFGPGTRLTVL.

J is TRBJ2-7 and V is TRBV7-9; D remains unclear. The CDR3 is made up of 10 amino acids. V lost 4 bases and J 2 bases, leaving 0 bases between the germline ends. In germline, CDR1 is SEHNR, CDR2 FQNEAQ (reference sequence). The CDR3 sequence: CASSSYEQYF. In DNA form, the CDR3 reads TGTGCCAGCAGCTCCTACGAGCAGTACTTC.

This clone was seen at least ten times. The CDR3 sequence is CASSSSDRGTYEQYF. In DNA, the CDR3 is TGTGCCAGCAGCTCCTCGGACAGGGGTACCTACGAGCAGTACTTC. The V call is TRBV7-9, the J call TRBJ2-7, with TRBD1 matching 9 bases. Per germline, CDR1 SEHNR and CDR2 FQNEAQ (reference sequence). This CDR3 comprises 15 residues. V lost 4 bases and J lost 2; bases outside the gene matches: 6.

In this sample, this clone turned up many times. The rearrangement uses TRBV7-9 and TRBJ2-7; no clear D. Trimming pared 3 bases from V and 4 bases from J, leaving 7 bases between. CDR1 is SEHNR, CDR2 FQNEAQ, per germline (reference sequence). The CDR3 is 12 amino acids. The CDR3 protein is CASSLGFYEQYF. CDR3 DNA sequence: TGTGCCAGCAGCTTGGGGTTTTACGAGCAGTACTTC.

This clone has just one count. The chain couples TRBV27 to TRBJ2-7; no clear D. The germline V gene has CDR1 MNHEY and CDR2 SMNVEV (reference sequence). This CDR3 has 12 amino acids. Trimming pared 1 base from V and 5 bases from J, leaving 6 bases between. CDR3 region: CASSLFGDEQYF. The CDR3 coding sequence is TGTGCCAGCAGTTTATTTGGCGACGAGCAGTACTTC.

This chain joins TRBV11-3 and TRBJ1-5, with D unclear. Deletions cut 2 bases from V and 2 bases from J, with 13 bases between. This CDR3 is 16 amino acids long. Germline CDR1 reads SGHNT; CDR2 reads YENEEA. CDR3 coding DNA: TGTGCCAGCAGCTTAACCGGACTCTGGGGCAATCAGCCCCAGCATTTT. This encodes CASSLTGLWGNQPQHF.

The chain uses TRBV11-3 and TRBJ2-6; D is uncertain. In germline, CDR1 is SGHNT, CDR2 YENEEA. The V and J ends lost 4 bases and 5 bases respectively, with 21 bases between them. The CDR3 runs 18 residues. CDR3 protein: CASSSLISRQSRANVLTF. The DNA of the CDR3 is TGTGCCAGCAGCTCCCTGATATCTCGACAAAGTCGGGCCAACGTCCTGACTTTC.

This chain connects TRBV5-1 to TRBJ2-1; TRBD2 matches at 9 bases. V shed 2 bases, J shed 8 bases, and the junction held 11 bases outside the gene matches. The germline gives CDR1 SGHRS, CDR2 YFSETQ. CDR3 length: 16 amino acids. CDR3 in amino acids: CASSFYGRGGTDEQFF. CDR3 sequence (DNA): TGCGCCAGCAGCTTCTATGGGCGGGGGGGCACCGATGAGCAGTTCTTC.

This clone was recorded only once. The chain uses TRBV11-3 and TRBJ2-2; D is possibly TRBD2 (6 bases). CDR3 length: 16 amino acids. V was clipped by 5 bases and J by 3 bases, with 16 bases between them. The germline V gene encodes CDR1 SGHNT and CDR2 YENEEA. CDR3 in amino acids: CASSRRIGGDTGELFF. The DNA for the CDR3 is TGTGCCAGCAGCCGCCGCATCGGCGGGGACACCGGGGAGCTGTTTTTT. Complete variable domain (other parts from reference TRBV11-3 and TRBJ2-2): EAGVVQSPRYKIIEKKQPVAFWCNPISGHNTLYWYLQNLGQGPELLIRYENEEAVDDSQLPKDRFSAERLKGVDSTLKIQPAELGDSAVYLCASSRRIGGDTGELFFGEGSRLTVL.

The chain carries TRBV25-1 and TRBJ2-1; 8 positions match TRBD1. CDR3 length: 15 amino acids. V trimming: 4 bases; J trimming: 5 bases; junction bases outside the gene matches: 7. Germline CDR1 reads MGHDK; CDR2 reads SYGVNS. The CDR3 DNA is TGTGCCAGCAGTGTAAGGACAGGGACCCACAATGAGCAGTTCTTC. It codes for CASSVRTGTHNEQFF.

This clone has a single count. The V and J genes are TRBV9 and TRBJ2-2, with D tentatively TRBD2 (5 bases). The CDR3 totals 14 residues. Germline values: CDR1 SGDLS, CDR2 YYNGEE. With 6 bases removed from V and 3 bases from J, the gap between germline ends came to 12 bases. The CDR3 DNA sequence: TGTGCCAGCACCACGGGATTCTACACCGGGGAGCTGTTTTTT. It yields the protein CASTTGFYTGELFF.

This clone appeared a single time. The chain uses TRBV14 and TRBJ1-4; D is unclear. The CDR3 is 13 residues long. V lost 4 bases, J lost 4 bases, and 7 bases lay in between. Per germline, CDR1 SGHDN and CDR2 FVKESK. The CDR3 is CASSRGDNEKLFF. CDR3 in DNA: TGTGCCAGCAGCCGCGGGGATAATGAAAAACTGTTTTTT. Based on the CDR3 plus reference TRBV14 and TRBJ1-4, the full variable domain is EAGVTQFPSHSVIEKGQTVTLRCDPISGHDNLYWYRRVMGKEIKFLLHFVKESKQDESGMPNNRFLAERTGGTYSTLKVQPAELEDSGVYFCASSRGDNEKLFFGSGTQLSVL.

The CDR3 here is CASSQTLIKGGGQPQHF. The CDR3, as DNA: TGCGCCAGCAGCCAAACCCTTATTAAGGGAGGTGGACAGCCCCAGCATTTT. This sequence joins TRBV4-1 and TRBJ1-5; D not certain. Germline lookup yields CDR1 MGHRA and CDR2 YSYEKL. The CDR3 totals 17 residues. V was cut by 2 bases and J by 7 bases, with 21 bases left in between.

The V and J genes are TRBV7-9 and TRBJ2-2; D gene unclear. Trimming took 8 bases from V and 5 from J, leaving 9 bases between them. Germline assignment: CDR1 SEHNR and CDR2 FQNEAQ (reference sequence). The CDR3 length is 12 residues. CDR3 amino acids: CASPPPTGELFF. The CDR3, as DNA: TGTGCCAGCCCCCCTCCTACCGGGGAGCTGTTTTTT.

The gene calls are TRBV6-4 and TRBJ2-2, with D perhaps assigned TRBD1 or TRBD2 (5 bases each). CDR1 MRHNA and CDR2 SNTAGT come from the germline V gene. The CDR3 covers 14 residues. The germline V and J ends were trimmed by 4 bases and 7 bases, with 13 bases remaining between them. The CDR3 nucleotides are TGTGCCAGCAGTGCCAGGGACGATGTCGGGGAGCTGTTTTTT. Translation: CASSARDDVGELFF.

The sample holds a few counts of this clone. The CDR3 region is CASSLNPGRSGEQYF. CDR3 nucleotide sequence: TGTGCCAGCAGTTTAAATCCGGGGCGGAGCGGCGAGCAGTACTTC. The V call is TRBV28, the J call TRBJ2-7; D may match TRBD1 or TRBD2 (5 bases each). Trimming took off 2 bases at V and 6 bases at J, with 17 bases between the two ends. From germline, CDR1 is MDHEN and CDR2 SYDVKM. The CDR3 is made up of 15 amino acids.

This clone has more than one count but fewer than ten. The rearrangement uses TRBV28 and TRBJ1-5; no definite D call. The CDR3 is 13 residues long. Between the trimmed V and J ends, which lost 1 base and 5 bases, there was a span of 6 bases. CDR1 and CDR2 from the germline V gene are MDHEN and SYDVKM. For the CDR3, the DNA is TGTGCCAGCAGTTTATACCCAGATCAGCCCCAGCATTTT. This encodes CASSLYPDQPQHF.

The chain carries TRBV27 and TRBJ2-1; no definite D call. The CDR3 extends over 14 amino acids. Germline V CDR1 and CDR2: MNHEY, SMNVEV (reference sequence). Trimming took 5 bases from V and 4 from J, leaving 12 bases between them. The CDR3 DNA is TGTGCCAGCAGTCGGCAGGCCAAATACAATGAGCAGTTCTTC. Its protein product is CASSRQAKYNEQFF.